These T cell receptor beta chains were read from a single sample in a study of blood T cells in healthy people across ages. A single record per CDR3 protein comes from TCRdb applying MiXCR to the 5' RACE reads. There are roughly 800,000 distinct CDR3 sequences in the sample; roughly 64% occur only once, and about 20% lies in the top ten. Sample: blood. These receptors were taken from a man younger than 45 in good health. Both conserved end residues are trimmed from each CDR3. Some rows mark clone size as missing; the rest say once, few, many or name a class of expanded clone.

clone size	V gene	CDR3 protein
.	TRBV11-1	ASSYLAPYEQY
.	TRBV20-1	SASERSEQF
.	TRBV12-5	ASGSGTQGNERY
.	TRBV3-1	ASSLFRPGTGVYYGYT
.	TRBV7-9	ASSPLTGSVAKNIQY
.	TRBV20-1	SARSGTGEYTIQY
.	TRBV7-9	SSSLTAVSYEQY
.	TRBV7-2	ASSLVGSSGPPIYEQF
.	TRBV9	ASSVVMGGRIWTGELF
.	TRBV6-5	ASSYSWGTGELF
.	TRBV7-2	ASSLDRGAGYEQY
many	TRBV7-2	ASSLAGQGTYEQY
.	TRBV10-3	AISSGTHNEQF
.	TRBV3-1	ASCRRGGDTEAF
few	TRBV6-5	ASSYSGGNTEAF
few	TRBV7-2	ASSLTGPYSNQPQH
.	TRBV18	ASSPPRGTDTQY
few	TRBV7-9	ASSFTRDNTEAF
.	TRBV7-2	ASKFQLGQEETQY
.	TRBV27	ASTTHRSTDTQY
.	TRBV7-9	ASSSSLGFHEQF
.	TRBV5-8	ASSFHRGRTINEQF
few	TRBV5-8	ASSLVQPQH
.	TRBV24-1	ATSRVANTGELF
.	TRBV28	ASQSNFYEQY
.	TRBV7-2	ASRVAWEPSYEQY
many	TRBV29-1	SVRTASSYEQY
once	TRBV7-2	ASSLGTSGSQTQY
few	TRBV20-1	SARNNEQF
few	TRBV7-2	ASSLTSGVNQETQY
.	TRBV29-1	SVNRAYSYT
.	TRBV7-2	ASSLAENTQY